The next 6 T cell receptor beta chains were all read from a single sample in a study of blood T cell repertoires in COVID-19. Profiling relied on immunoSEQ multiplex PCR, and the TCRdb table lists in-frame clones only, not all of them. The sample carries around 79,000 clones, approximately 80% recorded once. The specimen sequenced was peripheral blood. These TCRs come from a woman aged 55 to 70 with acute or convalescent COVID-19.

The chain carries TRBV2 and TRBJ1-5, with TRBD1 identical over 9 bases. The junction had 5 bases not matched to a gene; V was cut back by 6 bases and J by 8 bases. Germline CDR1 SNHLY, CDR2 FYNNEI. The CDR3 extends over 13 amino acids. The CDR3 bases are TGTGCCAGCAGGCCACAGGGGGCTAAGCCCCAGCATTTT. Translating gives CASRPQGAKPQHF.

The chain couples TRBV9 to TRBJ2-2, with D possibly matching TRBD2 (6 bases). The V end lost 3 bases, the J end lost 3 bases, and 15 bases lay between the germline ends. Germline V gene data show CDR1 as SGDLS and CDR2 as YYNGEE. The CDR3 spans 16 residues. The CDR3 bases are TGTGCCAGCAGCGCCCCCGGCGGGACCGACACCGGGGAGCTGTTTTTT. As protein: CASSAPGGTDTGELFF.

The V call is TRBV10-3, the J call TRBJ1-3, with D possibly TRBD1 on 5 matching bases. CDR1 is ENHRY and CDR2 is SYGVKD in the germline V gene. The CDR3 sequence is 14 residues long. The CDR3 DNA reads as TGTGGGTCCGGCAGGGCGCTCTCTGGAAACACCATATATTTT. Amino acid sequence: CGSGRALSGNTIYF.

A few counts support this clone. The rearrangement links TRBV9 to TRBJ1-2, with D tentatively TRBD1 (6 bases). Germline V gives CDR1 SGDLS, CDR2 YYNGEE. Trimming shortened V by 0 bases and J by 5 bases, and 11 bases separated the two germline ends. The CDR3 is 14 amino acids. Here the CDR3 reads CASSVVTGHYGYTF. CDR3 in DNA: TGTGCCAGCAGCGTAGTCACAGGGCATTATGGCTACACCTTC.

The chain uses TRBV6-1 and TRBJ2-7; 8 nucleotides align to TRBD1. There are 15 residues in the CDR3. Germline values: CDR1 MNHNS, CDR2 SASEGT. V lost 1 base to trimming and J lost 3 bases; unmatched junction nucleotides: 5. CDR3 residues: CASSEGRTGIYEQYF. The CDR3 bases are TGTGCCAGCAGTGAAGGTCGGACAGGGATCTACGAGCAGTACTTC.

The chain is built from TRBV24-1 and TRBJ1-5; 12 bases agree with TRBD1. Germline V CDR1 and CDR2: KGHDR, SFDVKD. The CDR3 is 17 amino acids. J lost 3 bases, V lost 3 bases, and 5 bases had no gene match. CDR3 protein: CATSDAGTGGYNQPQHF. The DNA of the CDR3 is TGTGCCACCAGTGATGCCGGGACAGGGGGCTACAATCAGCCCCAGCATTTT.